This TCR beta chain derives from a study of blood T cell repertoires in COVID-19. The wider study: PBMCs, B-cell-depleted T cells, or T cells were the source of the cDNA or gDNA that made up the material.

V dropped 3 bases and J dropped 2 bases, with 11 bases sitting between them. Germline lookup yields CDR1 SGHTA and CDR2 FQGTGA. The CDR3 sequence is 16 residues long. TCRdb keeps only in-frame clones here, not all; method: immunoSEQ multiplex PCR. The sample yields 40,000 or so clones, approximately 81% seen once. The rearrangement links TRBV7-3 to TRBJ2-6; D is perhaps TRBD1 (6 bases). The sequence was obtained from a human donor in a cohort sampled during active COVID-19. Sequences were obtained from peripheral blood. CDR3 in DNA: TGTGCCAGCAGCTTCACGGCAGGGGCTGGGGCCAACGTCCTGACTTTC. Encoded protein: CASSFTAGAGANVLTF.